One and the same sample provided the 19 T cell receptor beta chains below, sequenced in a study of CD8 T cells in ankylosing spondylitis. Findings of the study overall: It appeared that ankylosing spondylitis blood was characterized by a TCR beta motif of several highly homologous variants.

A single record per CDR3 protein comes from TCRdb applying MiXCR to the 5' RACE reads. This table holds about 420,000 distinct CDR3 sequences, 20% to 25% found once. For these receptors, no antigen is known. Sample: blood, either unsorted or a sorted T cell fraction (not recorded which). These receptors originate from a male donor with ankylosing spondylitis.

The chain employs TRBV10-3 and TRBJ2-6; the match to TRBD2 covers 13 bases. With V trimmed by 7 bases and J by 0 bases, 9 bases remained unmatched. Germline V CDR1 and CDR2: ENHRY, SYGVKD. CDR3 size: 19 residues. CDR3 sequence (DNA): TGTGCCATCAAAGGACTAGCGGGAGCCGGTTACTCTGGGGCCAACGTCCTGACTTTC. Amino acid sequence: CAIKGLAGAGYSGANVLTF.

The table lists this clonotype with a few counts. The chain couples TRBV20-1 to TRBJ1-6; unclear D gene. CDR1 is DFQATT and CDR2 is SNEGSKA in the germline V gene (reference sequence). V lost 4 bases to trimming and J lost 9 bases, with 25 bases between them. This CDR3 is 17 amino acids long. The CDR3: CSAIDKGLNPAGSPLHF. The CDR3 DNA sequence: TGCAGTGCTATTGACAAAGGACTAAACCCTGCGGGTTCACCCCTCCACTTT.

The chain joins TRBV6-6 to TRBJ2-7; D uncertain. Trimming took off 8 bases at V and 6 bases at J, with 17 bases between the two ends. CDR1 and CDR2 from the germline V gene are MNHNY and SVGAGI (reference sequence). This CDR3 contains 13 residues. CDR3 residues: CASGPKIGREQYF. The CDR3 DNA reads TGTGCCAGCGGCCCTAAAATAGGGCGCGAGCAGTACTTC.

Only a few counts were recorded for this clonotype. The rearrangement uses TRBV15 and TRBJ2-3; TRBD1 matches at 7 bases. Germline values: CDR1 LNHNV, CDR2 YYDKDF (reference sequence). The trim removed 4 bases at V and 1 base at J, leaving 11 bases unmatched. The CDR3 extends over 17 amino acids. CDR3 in amino acids: CATSTGTAVWGTDTQYF. The CDR3, as DNA: TGTGCCACCAGCACCGGGACAGCGGTGTGGGGCACAGATACGCAGTATTTT.

As regards this clonotype: A much larger clone sits a single nucleotide away, making a read error possible. CDR3 sequence (DNA): TGTGCCGTCGGTACAGGGGTGGATGGGGCCAACGTCCTGACTTTC. This sequence encodes CAVGTGVDGANVLTF. The chain employs TRBV10-3 and TRBJ2-6; the match to TRBD1 covers 7 bases. In germline, CDR1 is ENHRY, CDR2 SYGVKD. V lost 11 bases and J lost 3; bases outside the gene matches: 10. The CDR3 covers 15 residues.

This clonotype has only a few counts. CDR3 region: CASTPGQGTDTQYF. The CDR3 bases are TGTGCCAGCACACCGGGACAGGGGACAGATACGCAGTATTTT. The genes are TRBV28 and TRBJ2-3, with 10 bases matching TRBD1. V shed 7 bases and J 3 bases; nucleotides not matched to a gene: 4. Germline loops: CDR1 MDHEN, CDR2 SYDVKM. This CDR3 has 14 amino acids.

This chain uses TRBV6-5 with TRBJ1-1; D possibly corresponds to TRBD1 (5 bases). CDR3 length equals 15 residues. V gave up 4 bases and J gave up 5 bases, with 17 bases separating them. Germline V gene lookup returns CDR1 MNHEY and CDR2 SVGAGI. The CDR3 nucleotides are TGTGCCAGCAGTTTCCCGCTGAGGGGCCGGACTGAAGCTTTCTTT. This encodes CASSFPLRGRTEAFF.

This clonotype was observed many times. V gene TRBV29-1 combines with J gene TRBJ2-7; tentatively, D is TRBD2 (5 bases). Trimming pared 5 bases from V and 2 bases from J, leaving 16 bases between. Germline CDR1 and CDR2: SQVTM and ANQGSEA. The CDR3 runs to 14 residues. The CDR3 region is CSVKLADDAYEQYF. CDR3 DNA: TGCAGCGTTAAGCTAGCAGATGACGCCTACGAGCAGTACTTC.

This chain joins TRBV5-1 and TRBJ1-1, with a tentative D call TRBD1 (5 bases). The CDR3 extends over 13 amino acids. Germline V gene data show CDR1 as SGHRS and CDR2 as YFSETQ. The germline V and J ends were trimmed by 4 bases and 4 bases, with 11 bases remaining between them. Written as DNA, the CDR3 is TGCGCCAGCAGCGGAGGGGTGAGCACTGAAGCTTTCTTT. Its protein product is CASSGGVSTEAFF.

The chain links TRBV6-1 to TRBJ2-7, with 8 positions matching TRBD1. This CDR3 comprises 13 residues. Looked up from germline, CDR1 is MNHNS and CDR2 is SASEGT. J lost 5 bases, V lost 5 bases, and 5 bases had no gene match. Here the CDR3 reads CASSRTGTHEQYF. The CDR3 DNA reads TGTGCCAGCAGTCGGACAGGGACCCACGAGCAGTACTTC.

This clonotype has more than one count but fewer than ten. V and J are TRBV12-3 or TRBV12-4 and TRBJ2-2, with TRBD1 as a possible D gene (7 bases). With 7 bases removed from V and 5 bases from J, the gap between germline ends came to 17 bases. The CDR3 runs 15 residues. The CDR3 nucleotides are TGTGCCAGCACCCGACAGGGACTTTCGACCGGGGAGCTGTTTTTT. Translated: CASTRQGLSTGELFF.

In its sample, this clonotype was seen a few times. The DNA for the CDR3 is TGTGCCAGCAGTTTAAGGCAGGGGCCCACCGGGGAGCTGTTTTTT. It codes for CASSLRQGPTGELFF. The genes are TRBV12-3 or TRBV12-4 and TRBJ2-2; possibly TRBD1 for D (6 bases). CDR3 length equals 15 residues. Trimming removed 2 bases from V and 4 bases from J, with 11 bases in between.

This clonotype showed up just a few times. The chain couples TRBV6-1 to TRBJ2-2; TRBD1 aligns across 9 bases. This CDR3 spans 14 amino acids. Trimming removed 7 bases from V and 7 bases from J; junction bases left unmatched: 7. CDR1 and CDR2 from the germline V gene are MNHNS and SASEGT. This CDR3 is CASNPTGGGGELFF. CDR3 in DNA: TGTGCCAGCAACCCGACAGGGGGTGGCGGGGAGCTGTTTTTT.

The V gene is TRBV3-1, the J gene TRBJ2-1, with 8 bases lining up with TRBD1. Per germline, CDR1 LGHDT and CDR2 YNNKEL (reference sequence). The CDR3 contains 15 residues. V gave up 4 bases and J gave up 5 bases; unmatched junction bases: 7. The chain's CDR3 is CASSRDGTGNNEQFF. The CDR3 nucleotides read TGTGCCAGCAGCCGAGATGGGACAGGTAACAATGAGCAGTTCTTC.

This clonotype has at least ten counts. The rearrangement uses TRBV4-1 and TRBJ2-1; D is perhaps TRBD2 (5 bases). This CDR3 region has 19 residues. CDR1 and CDR2 (germline): MGHRA, YSYEKL. Trimming removed 1 base at V and 0 bases at J, with 19 bases between. The CDR3 region has the DNA TGCGCCAGCAGCCAAGGACTTCAATACACTGGGAGCTCCTACAATGAGCAGTTCTTC. Protein product: CASSQGLQYTGSSYNEQFF.

This chain uses TRBV5-1 with TRBJ2-7; the D gene is possibly TRBD1 (6 bases). This CDR3 has 14 amino acids. The germline gives CDR1 SGHRS, CDR2 YFSETQ. The V end was cut by 4 bases, the J end by 4 bases, with 15 bases between. The DNA of the CDR3 is TGCGCCAGCAGCAGACAGGCGGACGTATACGAGCAGTACTTC. Translated: CASSRQADVYEQYF.

The J gene is TRBJ1-5, the V gene TRBV30; D possibly corresponds to TRBD1 (6 bases). Per germline, CDR1 GTSNPN and CDR2 SVGIG (reference sequence). The CDR3 covers 14 residues. The V end was cut by 3 bases, the J end by 4 bases, with 13 bases between. CDR3 DNA sequence: TGTGCCTGGAGGGCAGGGGAGAGGAATCAGCCCCAGCATTTT. This gives the protein CAWRAGERNQPQHF.

The genes are TRBV20-1 and TRBJ1-4; D unclear. The length of the CDR3 is 13 residues. V was pared by 7 bases and J by 7 bases, with 16 bases between. Germline loops: CDR1 DFQATT, CDR2 SNEGSKA (reference sequence). The chain's CDR3 is CSVRARPPEKLFF. The CDR3 region has the DNA TGCAGTGTAAGGGCGCGGCCGCCTGAAAAACTGTTTTTT.

The V gene is TRBV7-9, the J gene TRBJ1-6; perhaps TRBD1 as D (6 bases). V lost 5 bases to trimming and J lost 8 bases, with 10 bases between them. The V gene's germline CDR1 is SEHNR and CDR2 FQNEAQ (reference sequence). This CDR3 comprises 13 residues. CDR3 sequence: CASSNREDSPLHF. The CDR3 nucleotides read TGTGCCAGCAGCAACAGGGAGGATTCACCCCTCCACTTT.